Shown below are 8 T cell receptor beta chains from a single sample sequenced in a study of cytomegalovirus exposure and HLA in healthy donors. The table came from immunoSEQ multiplex PCR; TCRdb's copy has only in-frame clones and leaves some out. The table has some 220,000 clones, around nine tenths seen once. Sequenced input: PBMCs. The origin of the receptors is a woman younger than 30 in good health and CMV-seronegative.

In the case of this clone: A junction end diverges from the germline sequence, so it may reflect a read error. The V call is TRBV7-7, the J call TRBJ1-3; a weak D match, TRBD1 (5 bases). The CDR3 extends over 14 amino acids. Per germline, CDR1 SSHAT and CDR2 FNYEAQ (reference sequence). The CDR3 spells CASSLSGGDHTIYF. In DNA, the CDR3 is TGTGCTAGCAGCCTTTCCGGGGGGGACCACACCATATATTTT.

The rearrangement links TRBV9 to TRBJ2-2; 8 bases are a match to TRBD2. Germline CDR1 and CDR2: SGDLS and YYNGEE. The CDR3 is 16 residues long. The V gene end was trimmed by 3 bases and the J gene end by 6 bases; junction bases not matched to a gene: 10. The CDR3 DNA follows: TGTGCCAGCAGCGGCAGGACTAGCTGGAGAGCCGGGGAGCTGTTTTTT. Translation: CASSGRTSWRAGELFF. Full variable domain (missing parts from reference TRBV9 and TRBJ2-2): DSGVTQTPKHLITATGQRVTLRCSPRSGDLSVYWYQQSLDQGLQFLIQYYNGEERAKGNILERFSAQQFPDLHSELNLSSLELGDSALYFCASSGRTSWRAGELFFGEGSRLTVL.

The chain recombines TRBV5-8 with TRBJ2-2; 11 nucleotides align to TRBD1. The CDR3 covers 15 residues. Trimming removed 10 bases from V and 5 bases from J; junction bases left unmatched: 10. The germline V gene encodes CDR1 SGHTS and CDR2 YDEGEE. Here the CDR3 DNA reads TGTGCCGCGCCGCAGGACAGGGGGCTGACCGGGGAGCTGTTTTTT. Residues: CAAPQDRGLTGELFF.

This clone came up once. The rearrangement uses TRBV5-1 and TRBJ2-5, with TRBD1 matching 12 bases. The V segment lost 4 bases and the J segment 5 bases; nucleotides outside the gene matches: 9. Germline CDR1 SGHRS, CDR2 YFSETQ. The length of the CDR3 is 16 residues. The CDR3 DNA is TGCGCCAGCAGCAAAGGGACAGGGGGCTCGGGGGAGACCCAGTACTTC. This codes for CASSKGTGGSGETQYF.

The rearrangement uses TRBV9 and TRBJ2-1; D gene unclear. The germline gives CDR1 SGDLS, CDR2 YYNGEE. The V end was cut by 4 bases, the J end by 9 bases, with 11 bases between. The CDR3 is 12 amino acids. CDR3: CASSNPRFEQFF. The CDR3 nucleotides are TGTGCCAGCAGCAACCCTAGGTTTGAGCAGTTCTTC.

This chain connects TRBV29-1 to TRBJ2-2; D is perhaps TRBD1 (5 bases). The CDR3 sequence is 13 residues long. The V gene lost 3 bases and the J gene lost 2 bases, with 7 bases spanning the gap. Germline CDR1 is SQVTM and CDR2 is ANQGSEA. In DNA, the CDR3 is TGCAGCGTTGACCAGGGCAACACCGGGGAGCTGTTTTTT. Amino acids: CSVDQGNTGELFF.

The chain carries TRBV19 and TRBJ1-1; D possibly corresponds to TRBD1 (6 bases). The CDR3 spans 15 residues. CDR1 is LNHDA, CDR2 SQIVND, per germline (reference sequence). V was clipped by 0 bases and J by 1 base, with 9 bases between them. The CDR3 coding sequence is TGTGCCAGTAGTATAGACTGGACAGAGAACACTGAAGCTTTCTTT. It codes for CASSIDWTENTEAFF.

This chain links TRBV27 with TRBJ1-5; D is perhaps TRBD1 (6 bases). Germline CDR1 reads MNHEY; CDR2 reads SMNVEV (reference sequence). The CDR3 totals 16 residues. V was shortened by 6 bases and J by 1 base, with 16 bases between the two germline ends. CDR3 amino acids: CASRQGSLKSNQPQHF. Written as DNA, the CDR3 is TGTGCCAGCAGACAGGGTAGTTTGAAAAGCAATCAGCCCCAGCATTTT.